A selection of T cell receptor beta chains follows, all from one sample in a study of blood T cell repertoires in COVID-19. Sequenced by immunoSEQ multiplex PCR; TCRdb stores in-frame clones only, minus some. In the table there are a few hundred thousand clones, approximately 86% of which are singletons. Sequences were obtained from peripheral blood. The receptors come from a man between 18 and 29 years old with active or convalescent COVID-19. CDR3s include the opening cysteine and the closing phenylalanine or tryptophan. A D gene is named only where the DNA matches it firmly. Where a row states a size, it is once, few, many or the class of an expanded clone; other rows omit it.

CDR3aa,d_gene,j_gene,abundance,v_gene
CATTRQQPEKLFF,NA,TRBJ1-4,NA,TRBV28
CASFAGVRPFNEQFF,NA,TRBJ2-1,NA,TRBV5-6
CATSDHRGRGPTGELFF,NA,TRBJ2-2,NA,TRBV24-1
CASGTSGGHVTDTQYF,TRBD2,TRBJ2-3,NA,TRBV2
CASSIDLGQGFHEQYF,TRBD1,TRBJ2-7,NA,TRBV5-5
CASSSSGGETQYF,NA,TRBJ2-5,once,TRBV21-1
CASSEQGNTEAFF,NA,TRBJ1-1,NA,TRBV7-2
CASSLALWTGGSNQPQHF,TRBD1,TRBJ1-5,NA,TRBV7-8
CASSAQGARYEQYF,TRBD1,TRBJ2-7,NA,TRBV9
CASSYGQNTEAFF,NA,TRBJ1-1,NA,TRBV3-1/TRBV3-2
CASLGQKRPYEQYF,TRBD1,TRBJ2-7,NA,TRBV2